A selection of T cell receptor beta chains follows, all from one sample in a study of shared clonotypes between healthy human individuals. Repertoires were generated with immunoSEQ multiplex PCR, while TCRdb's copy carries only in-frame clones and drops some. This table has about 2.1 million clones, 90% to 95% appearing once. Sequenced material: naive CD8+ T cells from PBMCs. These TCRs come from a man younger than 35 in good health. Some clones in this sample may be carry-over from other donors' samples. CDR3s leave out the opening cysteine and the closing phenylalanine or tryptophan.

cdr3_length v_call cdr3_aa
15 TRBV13 ASSHRLDRTTSYEQY
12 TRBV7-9 ASSLAGVVTEAF
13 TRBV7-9 ASSLPWDTTDTQY
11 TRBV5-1 ASSLGKNTEAF
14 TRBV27 ASRLRDSPSRYGYT
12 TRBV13 ASSGSGKINEQF
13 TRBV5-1 ASTSEGQGNTEAF
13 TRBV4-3 ASSQDVDYSYEQY
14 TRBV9 ASSVAGLSTYNEQF
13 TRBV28 ASSFIRGSNQPQH
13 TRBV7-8 ASSHRLAGEETQY
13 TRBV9 ASSAGSGSSYEQY
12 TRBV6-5 ASSYSIRAGELF
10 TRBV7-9 ASTDGNYGYT
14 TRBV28 ASSPPRGGNTGELF
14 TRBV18 ASSPGQVDSYNEQF
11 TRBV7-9 ASSSGGSYGYT
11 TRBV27 ASSLAGGYEQY
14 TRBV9 ASSFRLAGYDNEQF
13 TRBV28 ATSKYWGSNQPQH
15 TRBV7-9 ASSLDGTSGRSYEQY
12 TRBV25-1 ASSERRFQETQY
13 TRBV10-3 AISGSDSYTGELF
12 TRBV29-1 SVPAGSSYNEQF
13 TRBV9 ASSVGTKSSYEQY
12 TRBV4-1 ASSRGPGTDTQY
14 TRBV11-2 ASSLVPSGPYNEQF
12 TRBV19 ASSIEYRVNEQF
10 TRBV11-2 ASRAPTHEQY
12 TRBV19 ASTISGDSYEQY
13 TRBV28 ASSLGASGSTEQY